This TCR beta chain is from a study of cytomegalovirus exposure and HLA in healthy donors. Findings and limits, study-wide: Most TCR sequences were seen very rarely across donors, but some public TCRs occurred in many. The authors later linked a missense DCLRE1C variant to TCR beta V- and J-gene trimming. Reportedly, diagnosis of cytomegalovirus status by the classifier showed high specificity and sensitivity. The authors assumed roughly uniform sequencing depth across donors for presence/absence analyses.

Comment on this clone: Antigen: not known. One junction end disagrees with the germline gene, perhaps due to a read error.

13 Jbeta primers and 60 Vbeta primers were used for the PCR. TCRdb's copy holds only in-frame clones and misses some; the assay was immunoSEQ multiplex PCR. The sample records approximately 110,000 clones, roughly 80% being singletons. The CDR3 contains 15 residues. Germline V gives CDR1 LGHNA, CDR2 YSLEER. The sample comprised PBMCs. This chain links TRBV4-3 with TRBJ1-2; the D is unclear. This TCR was recovered from a woman aged 40-49 years in good health and CMV-seronegative. For the CDR3, the DNA is TGCGCCAGCAGCCCTTCTGACCGGGGTAACTATGTCTACACCTTC. Protein product: CASSPSDRGNYVYTF.